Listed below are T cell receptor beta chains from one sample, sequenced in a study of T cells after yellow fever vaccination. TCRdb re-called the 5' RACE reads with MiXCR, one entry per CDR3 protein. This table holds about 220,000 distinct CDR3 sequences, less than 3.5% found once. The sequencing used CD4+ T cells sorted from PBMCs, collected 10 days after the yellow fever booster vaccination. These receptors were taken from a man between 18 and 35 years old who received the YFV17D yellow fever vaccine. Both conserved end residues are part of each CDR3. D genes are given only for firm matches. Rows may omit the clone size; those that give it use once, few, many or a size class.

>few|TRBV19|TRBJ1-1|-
TGTGCCAGTAGCAGGGCGGAAAACACTGAAGCTTTCTTT
CASSRAENTEAFF
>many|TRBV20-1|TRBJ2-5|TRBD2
TGCAGTGCTAGGGTGCCTAGCGGTCACCAAGAGACCCAGTACTTC
CSARVPSGHQETQYF
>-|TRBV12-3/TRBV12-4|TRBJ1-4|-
TGTGCCAGCAGCCATTGGGAGGCTTCGGGTGAAAAACTGTTTTTT
CASSHWEASGEKLFF
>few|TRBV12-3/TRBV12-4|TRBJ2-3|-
TGTGCCAGCAGTTTACCGTTAGGAGCAGATACGCAGTATTTT
CASSLPLGADTQYF
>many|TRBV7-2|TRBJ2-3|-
TGTGCCAGCAGCCAGGACAGCCGGCAGTATTTT
CASSQDSRQYF
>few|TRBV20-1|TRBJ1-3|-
TGCAGTGCTGGTGGGGGGGGGAACACCATATATTTT
CSAGGGGNTIYF
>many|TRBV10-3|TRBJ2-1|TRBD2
TGTGCCATCAGTAGCGGGGGGCGGGATGAGCAGTTCTTC
CAISSGGRDEQFF
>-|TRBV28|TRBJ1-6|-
TGTGCCAGCAGTCCCCGGCAGTTGAATTCACCCCTCCACTTT
CASSPRQLNSPLHF
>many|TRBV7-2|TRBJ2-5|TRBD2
TGTGCCAGCAGCTTACGGACTAGCGGGGCCCCACCGTACTTC
CASSLRTSGAPPYF
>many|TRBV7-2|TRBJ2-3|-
TGTGCCAGCAGCTTGTTGTTATCAGGGGGGAGGAGCACAGATACGCAGTATTTT
CASSLLLSGGRSTDTQYF
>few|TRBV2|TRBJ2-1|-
TGTGCCAGCGGGGCCCTCTATGAGCAGTTCTTC
CASGALYEQFF